This TCR beta chain comes out of a study of OX40 agonist ivuxolimab in advanced cancers. After removal of 1 base from V and 2 bases from J, the junction contained 3 bases not matched to a gene. Germline values: CDR1 LGHNA, CDR2 YSLEER. The CDR3 runs 15 residues. Sequencing was performed with immunoSEQ multiplex PCR; in TCRdb, only in-frame clones are kept and a portion is missing. This table holds about 79,000 clones, about 85% found once. Autoimmune disease history or systemic immunosuppression led to patient exclusion. Broader study findings: CD4+ T cells averaged fewer expanded clones than CD8+ T cells.

This clone appeared a single time. The antigen is undetermined. This sequence joins TRBV4-3 and TRBJ2-7, with 9 bases lining up with TRBD1. The sequence was obtained from an adult with an advanced solid tumor such as melanoma, head and neck, liver or kidney cancer. Specimen: CD4+ or CD8+ T cells sorted from blood, collected in a trial of the OX40 agonist ivuxolimab. This chain's CDR3 is CASSQGTGETYEQYF. The CDR3 coding sequence is TGCGCCAGCAGCCAAGGGACAGGGGAAACCTACGAGCAGTACTTC.